This TCR beta chain was documented in a study of cytomegalovirus exposure and HLA in healthy donors. 60 Vbeta and 13 Jbeta primers were used in PCR. Measured with immunoSEQ multiplex PCR; TCRdb has only the in-frame clones, and not every one. The sample carries some 190,000 clones, 65% to 85% recorded once. The V gene lost 3 bases and the J gene lost 5 bases, with 16 bases spanning the gap. The CDR3 consists of 15 residues. The V gene's germline CDR1 is LNHDA and CDR2 SQIVND (reference sequence). This TCR came from a girl between 10 and 17 years old in good health and CMV-seropositive. The chain combines TRBV19 with TRBJ2-5; D is perhaps TRBD1 (5 bases). The sequenced sample consisted of PBMCs. Written as DNA, the CDR3 is TGTGCCAGTAGTATCCCGTCTAGGGGTGGGGAGACCCAGTACTTC. Its protein is CASSIPSRGGETQYF.